This record looks at one T cell receptor (beta chain) sequence and its context. Its antigen remains unknown. Template switching created a universal primer site, and the cDNA included unique molecular identifiers. TCRdb redid the calling of the 5' RACE reads with MiXCR, one entry per CDR3 protein. The data contain 1,800,000 or so distinct CDR3 sequences, about 30% of them singletons. The data belong to a study of identical twins. Study conclusions and caveats: Modelling underestimated the level of out-of-frame TCR alpha sharing observed in monozygotic twins. Researchers reported excess low generation probability among twin-shared out-of-frame alpha sequences.

CDR1 is LNHNV and CDR2 is YYDKDF in the germline V gene (reference sequence). J gave up 7 bases and V 6 bases, and 11 bases lay outside the gene matches. The CDR3 covers 15 residues. What was sequenced was cord blood. The chain links TRBV15 to TRBJ2-7, with 11 bases matching TRBD2. This receptor was identified in a newborn girl in good health. The CDR3 region is CATRPTSGSWDEQYF. The CDR3 DNA reads TGTGCCACCAGACCCACTAGCGGGAGTTGGGATGAGCAGTACTTC.